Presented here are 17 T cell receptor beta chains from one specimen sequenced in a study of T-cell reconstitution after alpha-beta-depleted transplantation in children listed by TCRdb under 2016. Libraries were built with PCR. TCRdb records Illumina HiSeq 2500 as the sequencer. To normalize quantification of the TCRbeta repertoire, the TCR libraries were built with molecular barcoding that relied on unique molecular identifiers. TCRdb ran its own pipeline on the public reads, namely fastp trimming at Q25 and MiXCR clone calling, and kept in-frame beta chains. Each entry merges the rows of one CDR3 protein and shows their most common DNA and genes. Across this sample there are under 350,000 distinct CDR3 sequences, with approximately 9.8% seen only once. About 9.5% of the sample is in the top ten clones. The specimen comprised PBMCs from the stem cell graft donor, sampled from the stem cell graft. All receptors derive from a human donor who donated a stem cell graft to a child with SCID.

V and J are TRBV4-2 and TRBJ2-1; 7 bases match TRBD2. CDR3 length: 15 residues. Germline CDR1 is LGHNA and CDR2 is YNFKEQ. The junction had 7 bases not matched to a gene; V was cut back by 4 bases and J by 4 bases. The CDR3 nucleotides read TGTGCCAGCAGCCGTGAGCGGGGATCTTACAATGAGCAGTTCTTC. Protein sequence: CASSRERGSYNEQFF.

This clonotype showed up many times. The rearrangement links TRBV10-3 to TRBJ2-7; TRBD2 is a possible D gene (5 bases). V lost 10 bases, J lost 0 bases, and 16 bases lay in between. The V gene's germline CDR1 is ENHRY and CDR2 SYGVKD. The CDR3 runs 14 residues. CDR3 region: CANGWTLSSYEQYF. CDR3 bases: TGTGCCAACGGGTGGACTCTGAGCTCCTACGAGCAGTACTTC.

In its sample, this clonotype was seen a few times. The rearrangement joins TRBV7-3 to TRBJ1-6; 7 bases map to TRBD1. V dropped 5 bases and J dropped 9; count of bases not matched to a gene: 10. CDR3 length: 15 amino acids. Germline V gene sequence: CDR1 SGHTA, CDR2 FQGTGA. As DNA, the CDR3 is TGTGCCAGCAGCCCAGGGGGACAGAAAGTTTCACCCCTCCACTTT. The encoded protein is CASSPGGQKVSPLHF.

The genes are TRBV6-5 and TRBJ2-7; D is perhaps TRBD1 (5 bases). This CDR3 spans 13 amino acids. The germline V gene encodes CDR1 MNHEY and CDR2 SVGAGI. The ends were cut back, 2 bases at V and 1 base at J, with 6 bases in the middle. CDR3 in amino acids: CASSYQGSYEQYF. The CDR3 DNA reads TGTGCCAGCAGTTACCAGGGATCCTACGAGCAGTACTTC.

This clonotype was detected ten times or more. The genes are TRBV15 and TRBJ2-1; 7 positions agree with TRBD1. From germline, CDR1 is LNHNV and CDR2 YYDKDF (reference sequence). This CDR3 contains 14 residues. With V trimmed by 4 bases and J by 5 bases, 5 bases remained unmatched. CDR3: CATSIPGTDNEQFF. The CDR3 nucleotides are TGTGCCACCAGCATTCCCGGGACAGACAATGAGCAGTTCTTC.

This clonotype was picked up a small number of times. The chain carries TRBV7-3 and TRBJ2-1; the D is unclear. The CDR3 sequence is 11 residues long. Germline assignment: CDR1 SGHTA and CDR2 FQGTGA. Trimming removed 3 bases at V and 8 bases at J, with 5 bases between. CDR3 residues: CASSFGDEQFF. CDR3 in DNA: TGTGCCAGCAGCTTTGGCGATGAGCAGTTCTTC.

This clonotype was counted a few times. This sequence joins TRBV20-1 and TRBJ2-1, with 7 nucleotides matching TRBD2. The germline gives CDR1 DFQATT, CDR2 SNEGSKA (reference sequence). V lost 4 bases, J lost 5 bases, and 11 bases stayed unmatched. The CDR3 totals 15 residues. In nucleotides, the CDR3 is TGCAGTGCTACTAAGGCAACGGGACTAAACAATGAGCAGTTCTTC. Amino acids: CSATKATGLNNEQFF.

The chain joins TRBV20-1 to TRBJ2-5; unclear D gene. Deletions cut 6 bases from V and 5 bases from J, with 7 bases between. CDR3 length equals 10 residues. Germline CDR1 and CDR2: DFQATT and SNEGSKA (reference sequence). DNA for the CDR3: TGCAGTGCCTGGAGTGAGACCCAGTACTTC. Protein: CSAWSETQYF.

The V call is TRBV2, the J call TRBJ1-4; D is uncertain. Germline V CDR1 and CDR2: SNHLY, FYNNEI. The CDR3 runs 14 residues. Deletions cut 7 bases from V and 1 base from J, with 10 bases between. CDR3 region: CASNLRGTNEKLFF. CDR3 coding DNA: TGTGCCAGCAATTTGAGAGGAACTAATGAAAAACTGTTTTTT.

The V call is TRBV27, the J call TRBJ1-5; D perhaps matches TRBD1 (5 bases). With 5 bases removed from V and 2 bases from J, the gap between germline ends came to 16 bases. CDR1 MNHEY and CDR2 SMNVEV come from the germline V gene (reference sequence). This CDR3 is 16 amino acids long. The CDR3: CASSPRTTLRNQPQHF. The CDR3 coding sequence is TGTGCCAGCAGTCCACGGACAACCCTCCGCAATCAGCCCCAGCATTTT.

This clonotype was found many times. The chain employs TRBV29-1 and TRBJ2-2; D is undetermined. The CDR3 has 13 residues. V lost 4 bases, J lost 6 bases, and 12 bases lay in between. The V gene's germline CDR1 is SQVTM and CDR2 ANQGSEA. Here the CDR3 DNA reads TGCAGCGTTGTACGTCTGGGCTCCGGGGAGCTGTTTTTT. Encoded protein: CSVVRLGSGELFF.

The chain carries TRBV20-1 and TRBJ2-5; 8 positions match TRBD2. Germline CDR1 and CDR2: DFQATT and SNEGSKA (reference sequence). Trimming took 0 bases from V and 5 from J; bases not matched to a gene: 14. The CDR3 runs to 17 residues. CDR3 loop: CSARDPEAGGTPETQYF. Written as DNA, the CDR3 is TGCAGTGCTAGAGATCCTGAGGCGGGGGGAACCCCGGAGACCCAGTACTTC.

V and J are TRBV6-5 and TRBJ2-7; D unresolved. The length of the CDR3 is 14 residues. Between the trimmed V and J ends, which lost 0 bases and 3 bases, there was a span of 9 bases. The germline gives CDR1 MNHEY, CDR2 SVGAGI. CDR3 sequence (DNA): TGTGCCAGCAGTTACTCGAGGCAGATCTACGAGCAGTACTTC. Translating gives CASSYSRQIYEQYF.

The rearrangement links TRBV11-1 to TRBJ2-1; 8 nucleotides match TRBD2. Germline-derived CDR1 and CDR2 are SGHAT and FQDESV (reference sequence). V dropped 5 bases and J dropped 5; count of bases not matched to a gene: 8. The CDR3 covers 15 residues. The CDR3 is CASSAFAGGNNEQFF. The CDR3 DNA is TGTGCCAGCAGCGCCTTTGCGGGGGGTAACAATGAGCAGTTCTTC.

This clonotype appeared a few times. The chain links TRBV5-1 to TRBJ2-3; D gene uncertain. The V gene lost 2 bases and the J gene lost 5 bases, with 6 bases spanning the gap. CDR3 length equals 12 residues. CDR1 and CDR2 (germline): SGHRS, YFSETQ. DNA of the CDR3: TGCGCCAGCAGCTTTGGGGAAGATACGCAGTATTTT. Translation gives CASSFGEDTQYF.

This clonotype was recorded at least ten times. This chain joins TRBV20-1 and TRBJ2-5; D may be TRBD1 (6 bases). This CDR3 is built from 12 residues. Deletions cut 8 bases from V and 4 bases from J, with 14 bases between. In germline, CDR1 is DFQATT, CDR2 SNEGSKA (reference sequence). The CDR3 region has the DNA TGCAGTTCTTGGGGGCAGGGAGAGACCCAGTACTTC. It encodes CSSWGQGETQYF.

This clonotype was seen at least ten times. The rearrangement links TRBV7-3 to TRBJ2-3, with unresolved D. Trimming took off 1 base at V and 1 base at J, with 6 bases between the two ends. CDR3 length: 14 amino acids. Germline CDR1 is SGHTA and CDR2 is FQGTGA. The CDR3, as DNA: TGTGCCAGCAGCTTAATGGTGGGCACAGATACGCAGTATTTT. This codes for CASSLMVGTDTQYF.